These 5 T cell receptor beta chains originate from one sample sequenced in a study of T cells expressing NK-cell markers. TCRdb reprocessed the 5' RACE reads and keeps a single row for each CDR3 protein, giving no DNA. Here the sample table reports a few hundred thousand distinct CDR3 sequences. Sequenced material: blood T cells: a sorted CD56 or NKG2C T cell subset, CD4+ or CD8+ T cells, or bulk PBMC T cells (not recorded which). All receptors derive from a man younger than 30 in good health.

The CDR3 protein is CASSYDSPYEQYF. The chain employs TRBV5-1 and TRBJ2-7; TCRdb reports TRBD1, a call that lacks DNA to check it against. The CDR3 runs 13 residues. The germline V gene has CDR1 SGHRS and CDR2 YFSETQ. The full variable domain, with the rest looked up from reference TRBV5-1 and TRBJ2-7, is KAGVTQTPRYLIKTRGQQVTLSCSPISGHRSVSWYQQTPGQGLQFLFEYFSETQRNKGNFPGRFSGRQFSNSRSEMNVSTLELGDSALYLCASSYDSPYEQYFGPGTRLTVT.

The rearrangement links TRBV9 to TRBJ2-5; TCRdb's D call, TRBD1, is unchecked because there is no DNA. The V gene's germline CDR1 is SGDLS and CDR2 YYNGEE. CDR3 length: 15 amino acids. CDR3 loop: CASSVAGRGQETQYF.

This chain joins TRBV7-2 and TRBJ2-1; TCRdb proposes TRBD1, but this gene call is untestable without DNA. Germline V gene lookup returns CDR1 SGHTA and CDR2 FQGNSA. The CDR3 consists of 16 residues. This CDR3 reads CASSSQGVGSYNEQFF.

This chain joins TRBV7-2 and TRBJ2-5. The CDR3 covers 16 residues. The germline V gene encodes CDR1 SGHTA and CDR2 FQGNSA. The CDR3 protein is CASSLTSGMGQETQYF.

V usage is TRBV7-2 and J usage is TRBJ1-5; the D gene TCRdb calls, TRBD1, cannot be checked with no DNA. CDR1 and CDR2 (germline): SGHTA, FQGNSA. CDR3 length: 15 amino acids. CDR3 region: CASSLIGQGFQPQHF.